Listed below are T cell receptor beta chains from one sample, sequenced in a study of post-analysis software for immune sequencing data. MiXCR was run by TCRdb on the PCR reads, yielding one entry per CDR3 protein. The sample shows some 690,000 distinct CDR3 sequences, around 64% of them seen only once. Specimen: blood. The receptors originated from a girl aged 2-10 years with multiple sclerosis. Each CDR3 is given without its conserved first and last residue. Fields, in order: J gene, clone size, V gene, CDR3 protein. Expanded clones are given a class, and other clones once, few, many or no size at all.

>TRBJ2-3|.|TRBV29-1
SVRTGPTTDTQY
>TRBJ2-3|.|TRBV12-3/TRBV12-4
ASNGAGGVTDTQY
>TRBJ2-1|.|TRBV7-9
ASRSHDPNNEQF
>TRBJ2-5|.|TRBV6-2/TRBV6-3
ASWDARGTQY
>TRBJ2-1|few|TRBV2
ASKGQGIYNEQF
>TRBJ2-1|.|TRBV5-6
ASSLAVRGDYNEQF
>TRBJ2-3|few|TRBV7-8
ASSWTGLAAQY
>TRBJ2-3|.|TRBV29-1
SSGGTDTQY
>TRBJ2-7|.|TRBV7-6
ASSLRPGDDEQY
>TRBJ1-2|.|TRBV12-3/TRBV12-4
ASSFRVSSYGYT
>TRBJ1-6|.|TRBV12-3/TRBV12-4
ASTNRVRLH
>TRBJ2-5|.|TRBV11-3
ASSNGPAETQY
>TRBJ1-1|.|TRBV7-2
ASSITGNLNTEAF
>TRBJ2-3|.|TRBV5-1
ASSLLQITDTQY
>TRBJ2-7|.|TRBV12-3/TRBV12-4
ASSLTGTDEQY
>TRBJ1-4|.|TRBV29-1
SVRQGAGRLEKLF
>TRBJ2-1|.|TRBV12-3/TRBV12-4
ASSLMAGINEQF
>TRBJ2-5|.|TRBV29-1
SVVLGETQETQY
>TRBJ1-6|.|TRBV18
ASSRSGTDNSPLH
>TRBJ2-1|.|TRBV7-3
ASSSPGLQYSPPNEQF
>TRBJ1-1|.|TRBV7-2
ASSLQGLDTEAF
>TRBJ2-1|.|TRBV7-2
ASSLFSDTDLQF
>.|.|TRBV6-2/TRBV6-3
ASRGSGGRDTKTQY
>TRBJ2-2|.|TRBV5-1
ASSTGQGAGAGELF
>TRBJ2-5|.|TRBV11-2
ASSLVGLAGVGTQETQY
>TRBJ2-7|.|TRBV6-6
ASSPDAAYEQY
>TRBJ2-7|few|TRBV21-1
ASSKGQGGSYEQY
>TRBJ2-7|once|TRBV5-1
ASGPWDPYEQY
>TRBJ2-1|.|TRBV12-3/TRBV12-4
ASRIQGENEQF
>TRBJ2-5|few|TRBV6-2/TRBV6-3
ASSSTGTGMETQY
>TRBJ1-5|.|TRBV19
ASSNKGQPQH
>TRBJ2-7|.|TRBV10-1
ASSGQGSPYEQY
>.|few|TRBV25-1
ASSGFWDEEYEQY
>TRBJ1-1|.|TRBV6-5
ASSYRGGGTEAF
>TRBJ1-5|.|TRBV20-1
SAVSAARGQPQH
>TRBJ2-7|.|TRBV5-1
ASSFGLAGVGRSYEQY
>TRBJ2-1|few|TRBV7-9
ASRPPGTSGSYEQF
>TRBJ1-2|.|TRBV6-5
ASRWGRANYGYT
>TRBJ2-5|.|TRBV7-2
ASSLVQSGGASETQY
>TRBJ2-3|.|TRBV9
ASSVGALGPDTGYTQY